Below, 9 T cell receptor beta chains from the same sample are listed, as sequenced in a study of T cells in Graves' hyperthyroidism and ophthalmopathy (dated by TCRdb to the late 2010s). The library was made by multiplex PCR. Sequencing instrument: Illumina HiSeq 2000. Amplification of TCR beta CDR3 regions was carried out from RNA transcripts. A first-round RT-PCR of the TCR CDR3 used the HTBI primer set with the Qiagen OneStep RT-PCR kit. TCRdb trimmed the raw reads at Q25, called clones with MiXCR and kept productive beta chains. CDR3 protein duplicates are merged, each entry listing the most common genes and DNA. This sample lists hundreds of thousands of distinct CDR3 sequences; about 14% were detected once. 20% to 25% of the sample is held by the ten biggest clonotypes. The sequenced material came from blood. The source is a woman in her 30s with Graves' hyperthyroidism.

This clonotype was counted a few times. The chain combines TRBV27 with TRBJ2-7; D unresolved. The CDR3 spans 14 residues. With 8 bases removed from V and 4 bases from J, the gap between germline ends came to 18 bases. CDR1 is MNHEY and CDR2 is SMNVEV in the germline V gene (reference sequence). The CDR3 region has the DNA TGTGCCAGCTCTATTAGCAGGCAGAGTTACGAGCAGTACTTC. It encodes CASSISRQSYEQYF.

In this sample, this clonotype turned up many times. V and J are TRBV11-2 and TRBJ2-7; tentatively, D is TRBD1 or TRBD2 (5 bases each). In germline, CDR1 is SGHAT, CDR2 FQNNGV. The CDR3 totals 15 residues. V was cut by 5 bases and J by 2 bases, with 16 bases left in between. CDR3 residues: CASSASGTRTYEQYF. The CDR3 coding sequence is TGTGCCAGCAGCGCCTCCGGGACGAGGACCTACGAGCAGTACTTC.

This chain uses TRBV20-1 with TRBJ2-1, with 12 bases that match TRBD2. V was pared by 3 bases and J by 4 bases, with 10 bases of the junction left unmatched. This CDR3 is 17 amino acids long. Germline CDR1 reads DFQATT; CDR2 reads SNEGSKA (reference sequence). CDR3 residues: CSASGLAGGPGYNEQFF. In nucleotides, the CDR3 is TGCAGTGCTAGTGGGCTAGCGGGAGGGCCGGGATACAATGAGCAGTTCTTC.

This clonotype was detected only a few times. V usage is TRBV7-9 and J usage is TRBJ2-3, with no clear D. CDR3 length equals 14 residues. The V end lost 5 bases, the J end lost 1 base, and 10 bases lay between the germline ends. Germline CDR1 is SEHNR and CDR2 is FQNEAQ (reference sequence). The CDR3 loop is CASSTIQGTDTQYF. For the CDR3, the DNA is TGTGCCAGCAGCACCATTCAAGGCACAGATACGCAGTATTTT.

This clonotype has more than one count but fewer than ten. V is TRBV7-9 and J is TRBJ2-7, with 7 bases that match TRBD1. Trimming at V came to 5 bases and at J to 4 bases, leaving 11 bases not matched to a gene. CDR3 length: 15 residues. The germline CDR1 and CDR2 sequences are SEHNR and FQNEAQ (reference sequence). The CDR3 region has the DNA TGTGCCAGCAGCCCGAGACAGGGAGTAACTTACGAGCAGTACTTC. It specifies CASSPRQGVTYEQYF.

The chain's CDR3 is CASSLEVFGLGSEQYF. CDR3 sequence (DNA): TGTGCCAGCAGCTTGGAGGTTTTCGGACTGGGGAGCGAGCAGTACTTC. The chain links TRBV5-6 to TRBJ2-7, with D possibly TRBD2 on 5 matching bases. Trimming stripped 0 bases from V and 6 bases from J, with 19 bases between. The CDR3 loop spans 16 amino acids. The germline V gene encodes CDR1 SGHDT and CDR2 YYEEEE.

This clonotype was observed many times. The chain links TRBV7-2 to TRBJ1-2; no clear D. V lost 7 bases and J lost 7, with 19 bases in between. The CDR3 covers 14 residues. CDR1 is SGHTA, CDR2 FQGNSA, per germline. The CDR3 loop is CASTQERRSSGYTF. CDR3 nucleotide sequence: TGTGCCAGCACCCAAGAGCGGCGCTCCAGTGGCTACACCTTC.

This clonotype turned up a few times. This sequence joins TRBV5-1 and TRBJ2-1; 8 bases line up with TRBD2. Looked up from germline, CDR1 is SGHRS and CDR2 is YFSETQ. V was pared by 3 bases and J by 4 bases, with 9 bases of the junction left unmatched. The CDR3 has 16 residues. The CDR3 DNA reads TGCGCCAGCAGCTGGACCGGGACTAGACCTTACAATGAGCAGTTCTTC. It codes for CASSWTGTRPYNEQFF.

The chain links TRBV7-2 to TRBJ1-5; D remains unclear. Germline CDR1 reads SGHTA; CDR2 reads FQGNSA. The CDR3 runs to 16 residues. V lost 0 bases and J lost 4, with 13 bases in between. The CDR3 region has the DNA TGTGCCAGCAGCTTAGCGAGAGGGTTGAATAATCAGCCCCAGCATTTT. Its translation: CASSLARGLNNQPQHF. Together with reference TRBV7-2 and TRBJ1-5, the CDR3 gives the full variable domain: GAGVSQSPSNKVTEKGKDVELRCDPISGHTALYWYRQSLGQGLEFLIYFQGNSAPDKSGLPSDRFSAERTGGSVSTLTIQRTQQEDSAVYLCASSLARGLNNQPQHFGDGTRLSIL.